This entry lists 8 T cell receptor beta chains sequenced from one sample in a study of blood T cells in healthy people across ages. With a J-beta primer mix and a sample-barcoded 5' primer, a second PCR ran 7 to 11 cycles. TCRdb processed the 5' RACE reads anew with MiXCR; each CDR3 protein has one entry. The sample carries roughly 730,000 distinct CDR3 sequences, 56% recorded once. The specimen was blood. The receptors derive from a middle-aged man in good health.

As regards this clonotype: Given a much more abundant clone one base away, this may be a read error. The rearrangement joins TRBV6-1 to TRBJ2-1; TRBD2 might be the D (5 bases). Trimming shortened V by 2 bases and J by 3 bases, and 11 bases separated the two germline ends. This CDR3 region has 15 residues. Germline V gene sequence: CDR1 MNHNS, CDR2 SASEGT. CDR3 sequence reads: CASSERRADYNEQFF. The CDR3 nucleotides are TGTGCCAGCAGTGAACGCCGAGCGGACTACAATGAGCAGTTCTTC.

CDR3 protein: CSAPPGTGDEKLFF. For the CDR3, the DNA is TGCAGTGCTCCGCCCGGGACAGGGGATGAAAAACTGTTTTTT. V usage is TRBV20-1 and J usage is TRBJ1-4; TRBD1 matches 10 bases. After removal of 5 bases from V and 6 bases from J, the junction contained 6 bases not matched to a gene. The CDR3 spans 14 residues. CDR1 DFQATT and CDR2 SNEGSKA come from the germline V gene (reference sequence).

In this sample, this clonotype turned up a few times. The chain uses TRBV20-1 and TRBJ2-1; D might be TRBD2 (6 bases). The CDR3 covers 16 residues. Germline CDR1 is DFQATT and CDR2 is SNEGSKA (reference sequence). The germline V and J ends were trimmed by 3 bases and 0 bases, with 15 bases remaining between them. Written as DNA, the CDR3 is TGCAGTGCTAGTGGGGGTAGCGGTATCTCCTACAATGAGCAGTTCTTC. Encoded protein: CSASGGSGISYNEQFF.

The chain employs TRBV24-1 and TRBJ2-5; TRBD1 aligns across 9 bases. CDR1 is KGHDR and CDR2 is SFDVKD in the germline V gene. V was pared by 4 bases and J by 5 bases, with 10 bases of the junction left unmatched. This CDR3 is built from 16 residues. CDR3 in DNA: TGTGCCACCAGTGACACCGGGACAGGGTACGTTGAGACCCAGTACTTC. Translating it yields CATSDTGTGYVETQYF.

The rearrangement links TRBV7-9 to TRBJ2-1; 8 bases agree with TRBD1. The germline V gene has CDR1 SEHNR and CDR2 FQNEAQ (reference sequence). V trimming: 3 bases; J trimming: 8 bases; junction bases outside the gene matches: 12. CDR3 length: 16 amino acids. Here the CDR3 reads CASSFGVGQGHHEQFF. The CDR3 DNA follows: TGTGCCAGCAGCTTCGGAGTAGGACAGGGACACCATGAGCAGTTCTTC.

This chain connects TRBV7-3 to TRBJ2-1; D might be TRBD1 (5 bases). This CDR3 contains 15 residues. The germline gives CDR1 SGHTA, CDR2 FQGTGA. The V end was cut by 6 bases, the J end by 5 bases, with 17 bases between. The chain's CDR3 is CASSPQGGVDNEQFF. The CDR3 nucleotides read TGTGCCAGCAGTCCCCAGGGCGGAGTCGACAATGAGCAGTTCTTC.

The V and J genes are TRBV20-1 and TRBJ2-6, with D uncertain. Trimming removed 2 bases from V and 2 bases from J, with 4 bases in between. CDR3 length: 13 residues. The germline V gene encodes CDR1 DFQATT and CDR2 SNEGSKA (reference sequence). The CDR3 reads CSARQAGANVLTF. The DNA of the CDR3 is TGCAGTGCTAGACAAGCTGGGGCCAACGTCCTGACTTTC.

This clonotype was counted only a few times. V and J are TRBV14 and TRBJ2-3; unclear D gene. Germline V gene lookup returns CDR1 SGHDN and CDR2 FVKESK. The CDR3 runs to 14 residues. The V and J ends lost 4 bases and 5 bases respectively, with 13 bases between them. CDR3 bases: TGTGCCAGCAGCCCATTCGCGTCGGGAGATACGCAGTATTTT. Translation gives CASSPFASGDTQYF.